Listed below are T cell receptor beta chains from one sample, sequenced in a study of shared clonotypes between healthy human individuals. Clones were sequenced by immunoSEQ multiplex PCR, and TCRdb holds only the in-frame ones, with some missing. The sample has 450,000 to 600,000 clones; roughly 85% are singletons. The specimen sequenced was PBMCs. Source of these receptors: a woman in her thirties or forties in good health. Some clones in this sample may be carry-over from other donors' samples. Each CDR3 is given with its conserved first and last residue. The D gene is left open where the match is weak. Not all rows give a size; the values are once, few, many and, for expanded clones, a class.

J: TRBJ1-5
size: once
D: NA
V: TRBV28
DNA: TGTGCCAGCAGCCTTACAGGGCCCCCAAATCAGCCCCAGCATTTT
CDR3: CASSLTGPPNQPQHF

J: TRBJ2-1
size: NA
D: TRBD2
V: TRBV14
DNA: TGTGCCAGCAGCCGTGGACTAGCGGGAAATGAGCAGTTCTTC
CDR3: CASSRGLAGNEQFF

J: TRBJ2-7
size: once
D: NA
V: TRBV15
DNA: TGTGCCACCAGCAGAACAGGCGACGAGCAGTACTTC
CDR3: CATSRTGDEQYF

J: TRBJ2-2
size: NA
D: TRBD2
V: TRBV10-3
DNA: TGTGCCATCAGTGAGTTACCCGGGACTACAAACACCGGGGAGCTGTTTTTT
CDR3: CAISELPGTTNTGELFF

J: TRBJ1-5
size: NA
D: NA
V: TRBV2
DNA: TGTGCCAGCAGTGAGGGAGGGCGGGAGGATCAGCCCCAGCATTTT
CDR3: CASSEGGREDQPQHF

J: TRBJ2-1
size: NA
D: TRBD1
V: TRBV7-8
DNA: TGTGCCAGCAGCTTACAGGGGGCGAATGAGCAGTTCTTC
CDR3: CASSLQGANEQFF

J: TRBJ2-5
size: NA
D: NA
V: TRBV7-9
DNA: TGTGCCAGCAGCTTAGAGTCGTCAAAGACCCAGTACTTC
CDR3: CASSLESSKTQYF

J: TRBJ2-7
size: NA
D: TRBD2
V: TRBV10-3
DNA: TGTGCCATCCAGGGCGCTAGCGGCCCCTACGAGCAGTACTTC
CDR3: CAIQGASGPYEQYF

J: TRBJ2-7
size: NA
D: NA
V: TRBV28
DNA: TGTGCCAGCAGTTTCATATTGGTGCACGAGGCGTACGAGCAGTACTTC
CDR3: CASSFILVHEAYEQYF

J: TRBJ2-1
size: NA
D: TRBD2
V: TRBV7-2
DNA: TGTGCCAGCAGCCAAGGTAGCGGGAGTGACAATGAGCAGTTCTTC
CDR3: CASSQGSGSDNEQFF

J: TRBJ2-1
size: NA
D: NA
V: TRBV5-1
DNA: TGCGCCAGCAGCTTGGGGCTAGCGCCTTACAATGAGCAGTTCTTC
CDR3: CASSLGLAPYNEQFF

J: TRBJ1-5
size: NA
D: NA
V: TRBV6-1
DNA: TGTGCCAGCGCTCCCTCCGGGGGCAATCAGCCCCAGCATTTT
CDR3: CASAPSGGNQPQHF

J: TRBJ2-2
size: many
D: TRBD1
V: TRBV2
DNA: TGTGCCAGCAGGGCTAGACAGGGGGGGTCCAGGGATACCGGGGAGCTGTTTTTT
CDR3: CASRARQGGSRDTGELFF

J: TRBJ2-2
size: NA
D: TRBD1
V: TRBV7-3
DNA: TGTGCCAGCAGCCCTAGACAGGGGCCATACACCGGGGAGCTGTTTTTT
CDR3: CASSPRQGPYTGELFF

J: TRBJ2-5
size: NA
D: TRBD2
V: TRBV10-3
DNA: TGTGCCATCAGTGATCAGCGGGGGGACGGGGAGACCCAGTACTTC
CDR3: CAISDQRGDGETQYF

J: TRBJ2-7
size: NA
D: NA
V: TRBV18
DNA: TGTGCCAGCTCACCATCTCTACCCTCCTACGAGCAGTACTTC
CDR3: CASSPSLPSYEQYF

J: TRBJ1-2
size: NA
D: NA
V: TRBV7-2
DNA: TGTGCCAGCAGCTTAGGCCTGCAGGGCTATGGCTACACCTTC
CDR3: CASSLGLQGYGYTF

J: TRBJ1-2
size: NA
D: NA
V: TRBV4-1
DNA: TGCGCCAGCAGCCAGTTAGCAGGCTGGGGCTACACCTTC
CDR3: CASSQLAGWGYTF

J: TRBJ2-5
size: NA
D: NA
V: TRBV6-6
DNA: TGTGCCAGCAGTTACTCCCCCCTAGACGATCAAGAGACCCAGTACTTC
CDR3: CASSYSPLDDQETQYF

J: TRBJ2-3
size: NA
D: TRBD2
V: TRBV7-2
DNA: TGTGCCAGCAGAAGGACTAGCGGGGGCACAGATACGCAGTATTTT
CDR3: CASRRTSGGTDTQYF

J: TRBJ2-7
size: NA
D: NA
V: TRBV6-6
DNA: TGTGCCAGCAGTTACACACAAGCCTACGAGCAGTACTTC
CDR3: CASSYTQAYEQYF

J: TRBJ2-1
size: NA
D: TRBD2
V: TRBV28
DNA: TGTGCCAGCAGTCAAAGGACTAGCGGGAGATATGAGCAGTTCTTC
CDR3: CASSQRTSGRYEQFF

J: TRBJ1-1
size: NA
D: TRBD1
V: TRBV27
DNA: TGTGCCAGCAGTCTAAGACAGGGGAGTTGGACTGAAGCTTTCTTT
CDR3: CASSLRQGSWTEAFF

J: TRBJ1-3
size: NA
D: NA
V: TRBV5-5
DNA: TGTGCCAGCAGCCTGGCCAGGGCCAGCTCTGGAAACACCATATATTTT
CDR3: CASSLARASSGNTIYF

J: TRBJ2-1
size: NA
D: NA
V: TRBV5-1
DNA: TGCGCCAGCAGCTTGGTCGGGAGCGGAGTTGAGCAGTTCTTC
CDR3: CASSLVGSGVEQFF

J: TRBJ2-5
size: NA
D: NA
V: TRBV14
DNA: TGTGCCAGCAGCCAAGAAGTCGGCCCCCAATCGGCCCAGTACTTC
CDR3: CASSQEVGPQSAQYF

J: TRBJ1-1
size: NA
D: TRBD1
V: TRBV2
DNA: TGTGCCAGCAGAGAACAGGGGCAGGTAGGAGCTTTCTTT
CDR3: CASREQGQVGAFF

J: TRBJ1-1
size: NA
D: NA
V: TRBV5-1
DNA: TGCGCCAGCAGCTTGGATGGGACCCGGAACACTGAAGCTTTCTTT
CDR3: CASSLDGTRNTEAFF

J: TRBJ1-4
size: once
D: TRBD1
V: TRBV27
DNA: TGTGCCAGCAGTGGGACAGGGGGCAGACGGGAAAAACTGTTTTTT
CDR3: CASSGTGGRREKLFF

J: TRBJ1-1
size: NA
D: NA
V: TRBV20-1
DNA: TGCAGCGCGAGCGGAAATGAAGCTTTCTTT
CDR3: CSASGNEAFF

J: TRBJ2-1
size: NA
D: NA
V: TRBV5-1
DNA: TGCGCCAGCAGCTTGGTAGCGGATGAGCAGTTCTTC
CDR3: CASSLVADEQFF

J: TRBJ2-1
size: NA
D: TRBD2
V: TRBV5-4
DNA: TGTGCCAGCAGCTTGGGGAGGGCGGGAGTCGGCGATGAGCAGTTCTTC
CDR3: CASSLGRAGVGDEQFF

J: TRBJ1-6
size: once
D: TRBD1
V: TRBV7-2
DNA: TGTGCCAGCAGCCCGGACAGGGTTGGTTCACCCCTCCACTTT
CDR3: CASSPDRVGSPLHF

J: TRBJ2-7
size: NA
D: TRBD2
V: TRBV7-3
DNA: TGTGCCAGCAGCTTAGATCCCGGGGAGGGCTCCGAGCAGTACTTC
CDR3: CASSLDPGEGSEQYF

J: TRBJ1-4
size: NA
D: TRBD1
V: TRBV4-2
DNA: TGTGCCAGCAGCCAAGACTTCCAGGGGGATGAAAAACTGTTTTTT
CDR3: CASSQDFQGDEKLFF

J: TRBJ1-1
size: many
D: NA
V: TRBV18
DNA: TGTGCCAGCTCAGAAATGGGGGCGCGGAACACTGAAGCTTTCTTT
CDR3: CASSEMGARNTEAFF

J: TRBJ2-7
size: NA
D: NA
V: TRBV28
DNA: TGTGCCAGCAGTGCGGGGTCCTATACGAAGCAGTACTTC
CDR3: CASSAGSYTKQYF

J: TRBJ1-2
size: once
D: NA
V: TRBV29-1
DNA: TGCAGCGCTGACCCGAGTAGCAGTAGCTACACCTTC
CDR3: CSADPSSSSYTF

J: TRBJ2-1
size: NA
D: TRBD2
V: TRBV7-2
DNA: TGTGCCAGCAGCTTACCACCGGGACTAGCGGGAGCGGGGGAGCAGTTCTTC
CDR3: CASSLPPGLAGAGEQFF

J: TRBJ2-2
size: NA
D: NA
V: TRBV5-4
DNA: TGTGCCAGCAGCACAAGACAGAACACCGGGGAGCTGTTTTTT
CDR3: CASSTRQNTGELFF

J: TRBJ2-6
size: NA
D: NA
V: TRBV19
DNA: TGTGCCAGTAGGGCGGGGCAGACTTATCCCTCTGGGGCCAACGTCCTGACTTTC
CDR3: CASRAGQTYPSGANVLTF

J: TRBJ1-2
size: many
D: TRBD1
V: TRBV28
DNA: TGTGCCAGCAGCGACAGGGGACCTAACTATGGCTACACCTTC
CDR3: CASSDRGPNYGYTF

J: TRBJ1-1
size: NA
D: TRBD1
V: TRBV15
DNA: TGTGCCACCAGCAGAGGGACAGGGGCTGAAGCTTTCTTT
CDR3: CATSRGTGAEAFF

J: TRBJ2-6
size: few
D: NA
V: TRBV15
DNA: TGTGCCACCAGGGGCGAGGTGGGGGGCGCTCTTGGGGCCAACGTCCTGACTTTC
CDR3: CATRGEVGGALGANVLTF

J: TRBJ1-2
size: NA
D: TRBD1
V: TRBV19
DNA: TGTGCCAGTAGTATAGATTCCTGGACAGGGGATGGCTACACCTTC
CDR3: CASSIDSWTGDGYTF

J: TRBJ2-5
size: NA
D: NA
V: TRBV19
DNA: TGTGCCAGTAGTATCAGCGGGCTACCTCAAGAGACCCAGTACTTC
CDR3: CASSISGLPQETQYF

J: TRBJ2-1
size: NA
D: NA
V: TRBV7-3
DNA: TGTGCCAGGGCTCTAGGGCGCGATGAGCAGTTCTTC
CDR3: CARALGRDEQFF

J: TRBJ2-1
size: NA
D: NA
V: TRBV28
DNA: TGTGCCAGCATCCCAAATAGCGCCCATGAGCAGTTCTTC
CDR3: CASIPNSAHEQFF

J: TRBJ2-7
size: NA
D: TRBD1
V: TRBV10-3
DNA: TGTGCCATCAGTGAGTACAGGGGGCCATCCTACGAGCAGTACTTC
CDR3: CAISEYRGPSYEQYF

J: TRBJ2-7
size: many
D: TRBD1
V: TRBV5-1
DNA: TGCGCCAGCAGCCCCGGACAGGGAGCCTACGAGCAGTACTTC
CDR3: CASSPGQGAYEQYF

J: TRBJ1-5
size: NA
D: NA
V: TRBV2
DNA: TGTGCCAGCAGTCGGGACAGCAATCAGCCCCAGCATTTT
CDR3: CASSRDSNQPQHF

J: TRBJ2-5
size: NA
D: NA
V: TRBV10-3
DNA: TGTGCCATCAGTGACTTGGGTTCCGAGACCCAGTACTTC
CDR3: CAISDLGSETQYF

J: TRBJ2-5
size: NA
D: NA
V: TRBV27
DNA: TGTGCCAGCAGTTTAAGACTTTCCCAAGAGACCCAGTACTTC
CDR3: CASSLRLSQETQYF

J: TRBJ2-7
size: once
D: NA
V: TRBV2
DNA: TGTGCCAGCAGTGGGGACTGGTTTTTTGGAACCGAGCAGTACTTC
CDR3: CASSGDWFFGTEQYF